The sequence of this TCR beta chain was determined in a study of T cell changes during pregnancy in multiple sclerosis (dated by TCRdb to between 2017 and 2020). Context from the whole study: In women with multiple sclerosis, the researchers looked at how the T cell repertoire shifted as pregnancy progressed.

The method behind the library was the immunoSEQ multiplex PCR assay. TCRdb mirrors the immuneACCESS table, restricted to in-frame sequences. Some clones are absent from its copies; in checked studies, under half trace to an unresolved V gene, and the reason for the others is unknown. Present in this sample are roughly 80,000 clones, about 92% of which were seen just once. The ten largest clones take up approximately 2.5% of the sample. Note on this clone: It lacks a known antigen. It has no much larger one-base neighbor in the sample; base qualities were not kept.

The TCR originated in a female donor with multiple sclerosis, enrolled in a pregnancy study. The input for sequencing was peripheral blood, taken in the second trimester of pregnancy.

The nucleotides are TGTGCCAGCAGCTCCAGGGGGAGACACGAGCAGTACTTC. This is translated as CASSSRGRHEQYF. The sequence links TRBV5-8 to TRBJ2-7; 7 nucleotides in the junction match TRBD1. Counted from cysteine to phenylalanine, this CDR3 has 13 amino acids. The DNA shown is the 39-base CDR3, in frame from base 1. The V end gives up 3 bases and the J end 5 bases, leaving 5 bases in the junction not matched to a gene. From the germline V gene, CDR1 is SGHTS and CDR2 is YDEGEE.